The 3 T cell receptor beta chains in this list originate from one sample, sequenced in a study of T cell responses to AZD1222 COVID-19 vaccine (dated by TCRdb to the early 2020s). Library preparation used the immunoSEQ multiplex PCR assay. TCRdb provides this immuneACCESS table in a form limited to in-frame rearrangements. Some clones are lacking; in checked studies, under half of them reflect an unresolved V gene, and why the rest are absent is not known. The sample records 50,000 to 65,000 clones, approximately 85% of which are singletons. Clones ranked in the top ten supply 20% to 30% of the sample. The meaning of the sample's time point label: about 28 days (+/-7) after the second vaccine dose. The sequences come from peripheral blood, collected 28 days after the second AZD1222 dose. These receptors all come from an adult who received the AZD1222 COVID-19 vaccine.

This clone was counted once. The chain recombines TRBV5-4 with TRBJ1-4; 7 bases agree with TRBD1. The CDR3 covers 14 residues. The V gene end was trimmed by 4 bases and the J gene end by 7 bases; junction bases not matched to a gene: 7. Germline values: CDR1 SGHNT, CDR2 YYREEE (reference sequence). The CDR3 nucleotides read TGTGCCAGCAGCGGGGACAGTCGGCGTGAAAAACTGTTTTTT. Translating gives CASSGDSRREKLFF.

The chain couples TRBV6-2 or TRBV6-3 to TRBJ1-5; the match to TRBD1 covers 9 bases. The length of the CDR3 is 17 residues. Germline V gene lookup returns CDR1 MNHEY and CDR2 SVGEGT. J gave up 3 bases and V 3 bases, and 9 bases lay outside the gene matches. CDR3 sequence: CASSYRAGTGINQPQHF. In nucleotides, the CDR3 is TGTGCCAGCAGTTATCGAGCCGGGACAGGGATCAATCAGCCCCAGCATTTT.

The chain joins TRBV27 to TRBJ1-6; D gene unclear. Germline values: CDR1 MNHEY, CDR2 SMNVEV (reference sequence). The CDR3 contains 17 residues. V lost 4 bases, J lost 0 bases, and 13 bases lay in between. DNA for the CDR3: TGTGCCAGCAGTTCCGGAGACGGGAGCTCCTATAATTCACCCCTCCACTTT. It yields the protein CASSSGDGSSYNSPLHF.